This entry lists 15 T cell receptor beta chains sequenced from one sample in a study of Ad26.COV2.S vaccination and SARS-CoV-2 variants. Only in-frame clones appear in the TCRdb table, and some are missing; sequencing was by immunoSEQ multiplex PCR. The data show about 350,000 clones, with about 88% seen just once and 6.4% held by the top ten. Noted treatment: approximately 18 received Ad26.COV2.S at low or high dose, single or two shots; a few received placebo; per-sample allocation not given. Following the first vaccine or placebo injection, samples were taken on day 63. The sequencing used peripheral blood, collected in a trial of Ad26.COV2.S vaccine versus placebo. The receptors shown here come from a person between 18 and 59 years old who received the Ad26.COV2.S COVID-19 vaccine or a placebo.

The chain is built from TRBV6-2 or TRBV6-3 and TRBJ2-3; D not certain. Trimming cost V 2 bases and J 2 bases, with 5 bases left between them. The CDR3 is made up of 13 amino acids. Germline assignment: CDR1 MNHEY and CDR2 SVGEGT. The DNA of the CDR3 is TGTGCCAGCAGTTACCGACCCACAGATACGCAGTATTTT. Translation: CASSYRPTDTQYF.

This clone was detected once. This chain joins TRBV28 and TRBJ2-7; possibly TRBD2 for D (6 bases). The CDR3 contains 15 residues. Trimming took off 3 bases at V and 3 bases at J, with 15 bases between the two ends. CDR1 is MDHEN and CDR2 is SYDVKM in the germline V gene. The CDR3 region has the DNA TGTGCCAGCAGTTTGTCGGGACTTCACCTCTACGAGCAGTACTTC. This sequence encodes CASSLSGLHLYEQYF.

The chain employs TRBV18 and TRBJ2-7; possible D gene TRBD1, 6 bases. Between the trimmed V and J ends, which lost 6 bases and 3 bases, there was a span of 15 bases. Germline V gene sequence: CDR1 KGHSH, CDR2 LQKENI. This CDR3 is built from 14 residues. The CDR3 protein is CASSSRQENYEQYF. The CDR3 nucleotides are TGTGCCAGCTCCTCCCGACAGGAAAACTACGAGCAGTACTTC.

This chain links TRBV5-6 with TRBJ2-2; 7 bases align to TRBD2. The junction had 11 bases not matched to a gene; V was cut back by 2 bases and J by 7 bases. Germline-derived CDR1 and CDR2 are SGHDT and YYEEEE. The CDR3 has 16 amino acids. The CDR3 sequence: CASSFEPGLRGGELFF. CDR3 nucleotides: TGTGCCAGCAGCTTTGAACCGGGACTACGTGGCGGGGAGCTGTTTTTT.

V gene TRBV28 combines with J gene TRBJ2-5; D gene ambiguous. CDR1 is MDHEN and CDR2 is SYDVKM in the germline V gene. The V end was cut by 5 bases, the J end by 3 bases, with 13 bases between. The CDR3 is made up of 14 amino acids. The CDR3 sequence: CASSRARPKETQYF. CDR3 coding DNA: TGTGCCAGCAGTCGTGCTCGCCCCAAAGAGACCCAGTACTTC.

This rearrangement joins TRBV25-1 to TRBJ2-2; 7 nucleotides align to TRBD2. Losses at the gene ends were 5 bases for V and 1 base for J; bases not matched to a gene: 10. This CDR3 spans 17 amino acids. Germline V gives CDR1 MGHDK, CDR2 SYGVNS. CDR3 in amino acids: CASSTSREAGNTGELFF. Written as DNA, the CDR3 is TGTGCCAGCAGTACCTCCCGGGAGGCGGGGAACACCGGGGAGCTGTTTTTT.

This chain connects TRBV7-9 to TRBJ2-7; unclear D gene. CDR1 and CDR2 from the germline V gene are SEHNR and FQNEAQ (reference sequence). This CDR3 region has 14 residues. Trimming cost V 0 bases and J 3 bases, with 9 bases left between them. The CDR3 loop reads CASSLASGFYEQYF. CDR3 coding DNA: TGTGCCAGCAGCTTAGCGTCAGGCTTCTACGAGCAGTACTTC.

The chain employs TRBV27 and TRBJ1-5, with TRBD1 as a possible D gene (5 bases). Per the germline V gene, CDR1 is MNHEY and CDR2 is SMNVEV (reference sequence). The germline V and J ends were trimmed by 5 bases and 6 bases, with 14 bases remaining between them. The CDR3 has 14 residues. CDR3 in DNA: TGTGCCAGCAGTGGGACTTCTAGATCTCAGCCCCAGCATTTT. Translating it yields CASSGTSRSQPQHF.

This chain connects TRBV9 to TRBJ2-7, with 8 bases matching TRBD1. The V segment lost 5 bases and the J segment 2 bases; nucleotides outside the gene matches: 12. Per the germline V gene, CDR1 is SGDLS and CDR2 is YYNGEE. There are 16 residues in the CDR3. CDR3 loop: CASSVTAGTGTYEQYF. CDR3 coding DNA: TGTGCCAGCAGTGTTACAGCCGGGACAGGTACCTACGAGCAGTACTTC.

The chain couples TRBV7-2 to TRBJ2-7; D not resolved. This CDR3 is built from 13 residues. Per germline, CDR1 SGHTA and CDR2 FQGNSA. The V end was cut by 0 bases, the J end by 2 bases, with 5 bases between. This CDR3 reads CASSLAVTYEQYF. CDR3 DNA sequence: TGTGCCAGCAGCTTAGCCGTGACCTACGAGCAGTACTTC. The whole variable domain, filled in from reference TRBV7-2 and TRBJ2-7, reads GAGVSQSPSNKVTEKGKDVELRCDPISGHTALYWYRQSLGQGLEFLIYFQGNSAPDKSGLPSDRFSAERTGGSVSTLTIQRTQQEDSAVYLCASSLAVTYEQYFGPGTRLTVT.

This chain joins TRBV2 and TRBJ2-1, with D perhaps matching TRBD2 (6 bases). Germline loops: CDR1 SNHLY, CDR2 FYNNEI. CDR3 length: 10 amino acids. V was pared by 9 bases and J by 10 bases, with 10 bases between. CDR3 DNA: TGTGCCAGTGGGACTCCAGAGCAGTTCTTC. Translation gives CASGTPEQFF.

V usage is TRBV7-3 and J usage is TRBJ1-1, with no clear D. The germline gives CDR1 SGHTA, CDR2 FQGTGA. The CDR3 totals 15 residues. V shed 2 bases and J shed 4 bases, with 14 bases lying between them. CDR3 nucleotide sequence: TGTGCCAGCAGCTTAGAGGTAGGACGGAGCACTGAAGCTTTCTTT. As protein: CASSLEVGRSTEAFF.

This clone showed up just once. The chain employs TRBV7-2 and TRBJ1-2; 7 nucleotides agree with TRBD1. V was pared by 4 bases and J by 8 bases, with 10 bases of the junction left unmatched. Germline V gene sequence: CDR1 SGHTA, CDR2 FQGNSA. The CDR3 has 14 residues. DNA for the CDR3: TGTGCCAGCAGCTCCACAGGGGAGTACGGAGGCTACACCTTC. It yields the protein CASSSTGEYGGYTF. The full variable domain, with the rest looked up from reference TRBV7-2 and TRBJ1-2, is GAGVSQSPSNKVTEKGKDVELRCDPISGHTALYWYRQSLGQGLEFLIYFQGNSAPDKSGLPSDRFSAERTGGSVSTLTIQRTQQEDSAVYLCASSSTGEYGGYTFGSGTRLTVV.

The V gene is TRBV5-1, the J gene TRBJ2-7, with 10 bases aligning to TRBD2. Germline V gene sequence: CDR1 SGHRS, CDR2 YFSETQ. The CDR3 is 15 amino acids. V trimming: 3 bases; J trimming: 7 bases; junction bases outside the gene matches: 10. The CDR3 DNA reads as TGCGCCAGCAGCTCACAAGCGGGAGGGTCAAGAGAGCAGTACTTC. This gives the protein CASSSQAGGSREQYF.

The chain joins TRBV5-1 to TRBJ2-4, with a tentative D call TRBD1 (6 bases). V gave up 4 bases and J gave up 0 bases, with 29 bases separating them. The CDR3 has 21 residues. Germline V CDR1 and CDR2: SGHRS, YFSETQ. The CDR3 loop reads CASSPSRLAGDTELAKNIQYF. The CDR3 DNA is TGCGCCAGCAGCCCCTCGAGGTTGGCTGGGGACACAGAGCTAGCCAAAAACATTCAGTACTTC.